This entry features one T cell receptor beta chain sequence. Antigen unknown. Using immunoSEQ multiplex PCR, the repertoire was profiled, and TCRdb retains in-frame clones only, with some absent. The table shows roughly 96,000 clones, with more than 75% occurring only once. This record belongs to a study of T cell responses to AZD1222 COVID-19 vaccine. CDR1 is MNHEY, CDR2 SVGEGT, per germline. V was clipped by 0 bases and J by 5 bases, with 12 bases between them. The CDR3 has 15 amino acids. Study-level points and caveats: The CD4 TCRs associated with vaccination extended across spike and predominated at 160-218 and 743-854.

The material sequenced was peripheral blood, taken on day 0 of AZD1222 vaccination. The sequence was collected from an adult in good health. The chain uses TRBV6-2 or TRBV6-3 and TRBJ2-3; possible D gene TRBD1, 5 bases. Here the CDR3 reads CASSYSSRAKDTQYF. DNA of the CDR3: TGTGCCAGCAGTTACTCCTCCAGGGCGAAAGATACGCAGTATTTT.